This T cell receptor (beta chain) is drawn from a study of radiotherapy plus CTLA-4 blockade in lung cancer. Study-wide background: Disease control reached approximately 29%, with objective responses in 15% to 20%.

Study-wide points: Strongest reported response predictors: early blood clone changes and post-radiation interferon-beta. Peripheral blood showed expansion of tumor-derived TCR clones after radiotherapy and ipilimumab.

The CDR3 contains 15 residues. The V and J ends lost 4 bases and 0 bases, in that order; junction bases with no gene match: 6. From germline, CDR1 is SGDLS and CDR2 YYNGEE. In regard to this clone: Its antigen is not identified.

Patients had chemo-refractory metastatic non-small-cell lung cancer and received focal radiation plus CTLA-4 blockade that used ipilimumab. The data were produced by immunoSEQ multiplex PCR, yet TCRdb's version contains in-frame clones alone and is incomplete. The table shows approximately 89,000 clones, with over 75% occurring only once. This TCR derives from a human donor with non-small cell lung cancer that progressed on radiotherapy plus ipilimumab. The sequencing used peripheral blood, collected from a patient treated with radiotherapy plus ipilimumab. J is TRBJ1-1 and V is TRBV9; 7 positions match TRBD1. The CDR3 DNA is TGTGCCAGCAGCACGACAGGGATTTTGAACACTGAAGCTTTCTTT. Its protein product is CASSTTGILNTEAFF.